The 24 T cell receptor beta chains presented below share a single source sample, sequenced in a study of blood T cell repertoires in COVID-19. The table came from immunoSEQ multiplex PCR; TCRdb's copy has only in-frame clones and leaves some out. The sample includes 80,000 to 100,000 clones, roughly nine tenths seen only once; the top ten take about 3%. The sequencing sample was made of peripheral blood. The source is a woman aged 45-60 years with active or convalescent COVID-19.

V and J are TRBV4-1 and TRBJ1-3; D unclear. Germline V gives CDR1 MGHRA, CDR2 YSYEKL. V was cut by 3 bases and J by 1 base, with 13 bases left in between. The CDR3 has 16 residues. The CDR3 spells CASSHPRPDSGNTIYF. For the CDR3, the DNA is TGCGCCAGCAGCCACCCGAGGCCGGATTCTGGAAACACCATATATTTT.

This sequence joins TRBV7-8 and TRBJ1-1; 9 bases are shared with TRBD1. V was pared by 2 bases and J by 11 bases, with 9 bases of the junction left unmatched. This CDR3 is 14 amino acids long. The germline gives CDR1 SGHVS, CDR2 FQNEAQ. CDR3 sequence (DNA): TGTGCCAGCAGCTTACTGGGACAGGGAGGATCGGCTTTCTTT. Translation: CASSLLGQGGSAFF.

This chain joins TRBV10-3 and TRBJ1-2; no clear D. This CDR3 comprises 14 residues. Germline CDR1 ENHRY, CDR2 SYGVKD. Trimming cost V 6 bases and J 1 base, with 12 bases left between them. CDR3 loop: CAIRGQDFNYGYTF. CDR3 sequence (DNA): TGTGCCATCAGAGGGCAGGACTTTAACTATGGCTACACCTTC.

The genes are TRBV7-2 and TRBJ2-1; TRBD2 matches 9 bases. The germline V gene has CDR1 SGHTA and CDR2 FQGNSA. The length of the CDR3 is 16 residues. Unmatched junction bases numbered 7, after V lost 3 bases and J lost 4 bases. This CDR3 is CASSFASGGKYNEQFF. In DNA form, the CDR3 reads TGTGCCAGCAGCTTTGCCAGCGGGGGGAAATACAATGAGCAGTTCTTC.

The chain links TRBV4-1 to TRBJ1-2, with 8 positions matching TRBD1. V trimming: 1 base; J trimming: 1 base; junction bases outside the gene matches: 8. Germline V gene data show CDR1 as MGHRA and CDR2 as YSYEKL. This CDR3 contains 17 residues. The CDR3 DNA sequence: TGCGCCAGCAGCCAAGCTGTTGGGACAGGTATTAACTATGGCTACACCTTC. Translation gives CASSQAVGTGINYGYTF.

The chain couples TRBV5-4 to TRBJ2-7, with D tentatively TRBD2 (7 bases). Germline CDR1 is SGHNT and CDR2 is YYREEE (reference sequence). Between the trimmed V and J ends, which lost 6 bases and 0 bases, there was a span of 16 bases. The CDR3 covers 15 residues. CDR3 nucleotide sequence: TGTGCCAGCACCTGGGGGGGGACAAGCTCCTACGAGCAGTACTTC. Encoded protein: CASTWGGTSSYEQYF.

This chain uses TRBV7-8 with TRBJ1-3; tentatively, D is TRBD1 (6 bases). Trimming took 2 bases from V and 3 from J, leaving 14 bases between them. CDR1 is SGHVS, CDR2 FQNEAQ, per germline. The CDR3 covers 16 residues. CDR3 residues: CASSLLPGDGGNTIYF. The CDR3 DNA reads as TGTGCCAGCAGCTTACTTCCAGGGGATGGTGGAAACACCATATATTTT.

This clone has only a few counts. The chain recombines TRBV7-9 with TRBJ2-1, with D perhaps TRBD2 (5 bases). Trimming took off 2 bases at V and 5 bases at J, with 19 bases between the two ends. Germline V gives CDR1 SEHNR, CDR2 FQNEAQ (reference sequence). The CDR3 spans 17 residues. The CDR3 loop reads CASSLSRGRPGDNEQFF. CDR3 DNA sequence: TGTGCCAGCAGCTTAAGTCGGGGTCGTCCTGGGGACAATGAGCAGTTCTTC.

V gene TRBV25-1 combines with J gene TRBJ1-2; D perhaps matches TRBD1 (6 bases). CDR3 length: 13 amino acids. Trimming cost V 2 bases and J 5 bases, with 9 bases left between them. Germline lookup yields CDR1 MGHDK and CDR2 SYGVNS. CDR3 in amino acids: CASSEGRGYGYTF. CDR3 sequence (DNA): TGTGCCAGCAGTGAAGGCAGGGGATATGGCTACACCTTC.

The chain employs TRBV19 and TRBJ1-2, with D hard to call. The V end was cut by 3 bases, the J end by 4 bases, with 9 bases between. CDR3 length: 13 residues. Germline V gene lookup returns CDR1 LNHDA and CDR2 SQIVND (reference sequence). CDR3 loop: CASSMYLSYGYTF. In nucleotides, the CDR3 is TGTGCCAGTAGTATGTATCTTTCCTATGGCTACACCTTC.

This clone appeared a few times. The V call is TRBV10-1, the J call TRBJ1-3; 8 bases agree with TRBD1. Germline CDR1 WNHNN, CDR2 SYGVQD (reference sequence). The CDR3 has 12 residues. The V segment lost 6 bases and the J segment 7 bases; nucleotides outside the gene matches: 2. The CDR3 protein is CASRDRANTIYF. DNA of the CDR3: TGCGCCAGCAGGGACAGGGCTAACACCATATATTTT.

The rearrangement uses TRBV5-1 and TRBJ1-1; weak D call: TRBD1 (5 bases). V shed 4 bases and J shed 2 bases, with 15 bases lying between them. Germline CDR1 reads SGHRS; CDR2 reads YFSETQ. The CDR3 totals 15 residues. CDR3 sequence (DNA): TGCGCCAGCAGCCCGGAGCGACAGTCCAACACTGAAGCTTTCTTT. This sequence encodes CASSPERQSNTEAFF.

The chain uses TRBV30 and TRBJ1-5; 10 nucleotides agree with TRBD1. Germline V gene lookup returns CDR1 GTSNPN and CDR2 SVGIG (reference sequence). This CDR3 contains 15 residues. V was pared by 0 bases and J by 5 bases, with 4 bases of the junction left unmatched. The CDR3 loop reads CAWSVGTGVDQPQHF. The CDR3 nucleotides read TGTGCCTGGAGTGTAGGGACAGGGGTTGATCAGCCCCAGCATTTT.

The rearrangement links TRBV7-8 to TRBJ1-1; D is ambiguous. Trimming pared 6 bases from V and 0 bases from J, leaving 11 bases between. The V gene's germline CDR1 is SGHVS and CDR2 FQNEAQ. The CDR3 consists of 14 residues. CDR3 amino acids: CASSIRGVNTEAFF. As DNA, the CDR3 is TGTGCCAGCAGTATCCGCGGCGTGAACACTGAAGCTTTCTTT.

This chain connects TRBV3-1 (or the pseudogene TRBV3-2) to TRBJ1-3; D is unresolved. V was shortened by 1 base and J by 3 bases, with 13 bases between the two germline ends. This CDR3 is 16 amino acids long. Germline V CDR1 and CDR2: LGHDT, YNNKEL (reference sequence). The CDR3 coding sequence is TGTGCCAGCAGCCAAGCCGGGAGAAGAAGTGGAAACACCATATATTTT. It encodes CASSQAGRRSGNTIYF.

This clone was counted between two and nine times. The V call is TRBV9, the J call TRBJ2-7; tentatively, D is TRBD1 (5 bases). The germline gives CDR1 SGDLS, CDR2 YYNGEE. V was shortened by 0 bases and J by 3 bases, with 10 bases between the two germline ends. The CDR3 runs to 14 residues. In DNA, the CDR3 is TGTGCCAGCAGCGTAGCCACAGGAAACTACGAGCAGTACTTC. As protein: CASSVATGNYEQYF. The variable domain in full, with the rest retrieved from reference TRBV9 and TRBJ2-7, is DSGVTQTPKHLITATGQRVTLRCSPRSGDLSVYWYQQSLDQGLQFLIQYYNGEERAKGNILERFSAQQFPDLHSELNLSSLELGDSALYFCASSVATGNYEQYFGPGTRLTVT.

This sequence joins TRBV27 and TRBJ1-1; the D gene is possibly TRBD1 (6 bases). Trimming left V 5 bases short and J 1 base short, with 14 bases between. The germline V gene encodes CDR1 MNHEY and CDR2 SMNVEV (reference sequence). This CDR3 is 15 amino acids long. Here the CDR3 reads CASSPLDRPNTEAFF. The CDR3, as DNA: TGTGCCAGCAGTCCTCTCGACAGGCCGAACACTGAAGCTTTCTTT.

The CDR3 loop is CASSLSGGAAREQFF. CDR3 sequence (DNA): TGTGCCAGCAGCTTAAGTGGGGGGGCCGCCAGGGAGCAGTTCTTC. The chain couples TRBV7-3 to TRBJ2-1; D perhaps matches TRBD2 (7 bases). V was shortened by 1 base and J by 10 bases, with 17 bases between the two germline ends. Per germline, CDR1 SGHTA and CDR2 FQGTGA. CDR3 size: 15 residues.

This chain links TRBV15 with TRBJ2-3; 7 bases are shared with TRBD2. The J segment lost 0 bases and the V segment lost 6 bases, leaving 9 bases of the junction unmatched. The CDR3 totals 16 residues. Germline lookup yields CDR1 LNHNV and CDR2 YYDKDF (reference sequence). CDR3 DNA sequence: TGTGCCACCAGTCACTTAGGGCGGGGGAGCACAGATACGCAGTATTTT. This codes for CATSHLGRGSTDTQYF.

The rearrangement links TRBV6-6 to TRBJ1-3, with no clear D. Germline CDR1 MNHNY, CDR2 SVGAGI (reference sequence). Trimming cost V 0 bases and J 10 bases, with 7 bases left between them. CDR3 length equals 12 residues. CDR3 residues: CASSYSLGTIYF. For the CDR3, the DNA is TGTGCCAGCAGTTACTCCCTAGGTACCATATATTTT.

The chain has TRBV5-1 and TRBJ1-1, with 11 bases lining up with TRBD1. The CDR3 has 15 residues. The V gene's germline CDR1 is SGHRS and CDR2 YFSETQ. Trimming cost V 3 bases and J 5 bases; bases outside gene matches: 6. As DNA, the CDR3 is TGCGCCAGCAGCTCAGACGGGACAGGGGGAACTGAAGCTTTCTTT. Protein sequence: CASSSDGTGGTEAFF.

The J gene is TRBJ1-3, the V gene TRBV7-2; 7 bases map to TRBD1. Germline values: CDR1 SGHTA, CDR2 FQGNSA. The V segment lost 1 base and the J segment 4 bases; nucleotides outside the gene matches: 7. There are 16 residues in the CDR3. CDR3 nucleotides: TGTGCCAGCAGCTTAGGACAGGGAATGAGAGGAAACACCATATATTTT. Residues: CASSLGQGMRGNTIYF.

V and J are TRBV2 and TRBJ1-2; D is perhaps TRBD1 (5 bases). This CDR3 has 13 residues. Trimming shortened V by 6 bases and J by 3 bases, and 11 bases separated the two germline ends. Looked up from germline, CDR1 is SNHLY and CDR2 is FYNNEI. CDR3 in amino acids: CASSLGEDYGYTF. The CDR3 coding sequence is TGTGCCAGCAGCTTGGGGGAGGACTATGGCTACACCTTC.

The rearrangement joins TRBV7-2 to TRBJ2-5, with 7 bases identical to TRBD2. The CDR3 spans 14 residues. Trimming removed 5 bases from V and 5 bases from J; junction bases left unmatched: 8. Germline values: CDR1 SGHTA, CDR2 FQGNSA. The CDR3 DNA sequence: TGTGCCAGCAGCCCGGGGGGACTAAAGGAGACCCAGTACTTC. Translating gives CASSPGGLKETQYF.